These 11 T cell receptor beta chains came from one sample sequenced in a study of blood T cell repertoires in COVID-19. Method: immunoSEQ multiplex PCR; TCRdb's copy keeps in-frame clones and lacks some. The sample lists about 100,000 clones; around four fifths were seen once. Sequences were obtained from peripheral blood. These receptor sequences come from a woman between 65 and 79 years old with acute or convalescent COVID-19.

Comment on this clone: Other nucleotide sequences in the sample specify the same CDR3. The J gene is TRBJ1-1, the V gene TRBV5-5, with 9 positions matching TRBD1. The ends lost 3 bases at V and 6 bases at J; junction bases unmatched: 6. Germline CDR1 and CDR2: SGHKS and YYEKEE (reference sequence). The CDR3 runs to 14 residues. CDR3 protein: CASSWDRAGSEAFF. The CDR3 nucleotides are TGTGCCAGCAGCTGGGACAGGGCAGGATCTGAAGCTTTCTTT.

This clone was seen only once. The chain is built from TRBV11-2 and TRBJ1-1; the D gene is possibly TRBD1 (6 bases). V lost 5 bases, J lost 0 bases, and 7 bases lay in between. This CDR3 comprises 13 residues. CDR1 and CDR2 from the germline V gene are SGHAT and FQNNGV. CDR3 sequence (DNA): TGTGCCAGCAGCGGACAGCTGAACACTGAAGCTTTCTTT. This codes for CASSGQLNTEAFF.

The genes are TRBV5-1 and TRBJ1-1, with D possibly TRBD1 on 5 matching bases. The germline V and J ends were trimmed by 1 base and 3 bases, with 10 bases remaining between them. CDR1 and CDR2 from the germline V gene are SGHRS and YFSETQ. The CDR3 runs to 14 residues. CDR3 loop: CASSLQGVYTEAFF. DNA of the CDR3: TGCGCCAGCAGCTTGCAAGGGGTGTACACTGAAGCTTTCTTT.

The chain combines TRBV7-9 with TRBJ1-2, with a weak D call TRBD1 (6 bases). Germline V gene sequence: CDR1 SEHNR, CDR2 FQNEAQ (reference sequence). The CDR3 is made up of 14 amino acids. V dropped 1 base and J dropped 8 bases, with 14 bases sitting between them. The CDR3 nucleotides are TGTGCCAGCAGCTTAGTAAACAGGGAAGGCGGCTACACCTTC. This translates into CASSLVNREGGYTF.

The chain carries TRBV6-5 and TRBJ1-2; possible D gene TRBD1, 5 bases. The CDR3 is 13 amino acids. The germline gives CDR1 MNHEY, CDR2 SVGAGI. V lost 6 bases and J 3 bases, leaving 11 bases between the germline ends. The CDR3 sequence is CASRDSVYYGYTF. CDR3 DNA sequence: TGTGCCAGCAGAGACAGCGTATACTATGGCTACACCTTC.

V usage is TRBV6-1 and J usage is TRBJ1-2, with D perhaps matching TRBD1 (5 bases). The germline CDR1 and CDR2 sequences are MNHNS and SASEGT. The CDR3 contains 12 residues. V lost 1 base to trimming and J lost 6 bases, with 6 bases between them. As DNA, the CDR3 is TGTGCCAGCAGTGAAGTAGGGGATGGCTACACCTTC. Amino acids: CASSEVGDGYTF.

The chain carries TRBV5-3 and TRBJ2-7; possibly TRBD2 for D (5 bases). TRBV5-3 qualifies as an ORF whose function is uncertain. Trimming cost V 2 bases and J 7 bases, with 28 bases left between them. This CDR3 comprises 18 residues. CDR3 in DNA: TGTGCCAGAAGCTTACCTATCCTCCGGGCTCCGAACTCGGGGGAGCAGTACGTC. It translates to CARSLPILRAPNSGEQYV.

Here the CDR3 reads CASSKEAGGDTDTQYF. The CDR3 DNA reads as TGTGCCAGCAGCAAAGAAGCTGGCGGGGACACAGATACGCAGTATTTT. The chain couples TRBV21-1 to TRBJ2-3; the DNA was not compared with TRBD2, the D call given in the table. TRBV21-1 is flagged as a pseudogene. The CDR3 contains 16 residues.

The chain combines TRBV7-6 with TRBJ1-1, with 7 bases aligning to TRBD1. V was pared by 2 bases and J by 1 base, with 1 base of the junction left unmatched. The CDR3 is made up of 14 amino acids. Germline V CDR1 and CDR2: SGHVS, FNYEAQ. The CDR3: CASSLRGPNTEAFF. CDR3 nucleotide sequence: TGTGCCAGCAGCTTAAGGGGGCCGAACACTGAAGCTTTCTTT.

This clone was detected only once. The J gene is TRBJ1-1, the V gene TRBV6-5; 8 bases align to TRBD1. This CDR3 is 12 amino acids long. V dropped 5 bases and J dropped 6; count of bases not matched to a gene: 2. Germline values: CDR1 MNHEY, CDR2 SVGAGI. CDR3 coding DNA: TGTGCCAGCAGTCAACAGGGGGCTGAAGCTTTCTTT. This translates into CASSQQGAEAFF.

This chain connects TRBV11-2 to TRBJ2-5, with 14 bases matching TRBD2. CDR3 length: 16 residues. Germline values: CDR1 SGHAT, CDR2 FQNNGV. With 4 bases clipped from V and 2 bases from J, the junction kept 3 bases outside the gene matches. CDR3 region: CASSSGLAGGQETQYF. As DNA, the CDR3 is TGTGCCAGCAGCTCCGGACTAGCGGGGGGACAAGAGACCCAGTACTTC.